One T cell receptor (beta chain) is described in this entry. The data stem from a study of blood T cell repertoires in COVID-19. Study-wide background: Samples of COVID-19 (acute and convalescent) were obtained from the United States, Italy and Spain. From T cells, B-cell-depleted T cells, or PBMCs came the material, which was cDNA or gDNA.

Profiled with immunoSEQ multiplex PCR; TCRdb holds only in-frame clones, not every one. The sample holds about 140,000 clones, roughly nine tenths seen once. Sequences were obtained from peripheral blood. The source of this sequence is a woman aged 60-70 years with active COVID-19.

CDR3 sequence: CASSNREWYNEQFF. The CDR3 DNA reads TGTGCCAGTAGCAACCGAGAGTGGTACAATGAGCAGTTCTTC. This chain links TRBV19 with TRBJ2-1; unclear D gene. The CDR3 loop spans 14 amino acids. Trimming removed 6 bases from V and 4 bases from J, with 13 bases in between. The germline V gene has CDR1 LNHDA and CDR2 SQIVND (reference sequence). The full variable domain, completed using reference TRBV19 and TRBJ2-1, is DGGITQSPKYLFRKEGQNVTLSCEQNLNHDAMYWYRQDPGQGLRLIYYSQIVNDFQKGDIAEGYSVSREKKESFPLTVTSAQKNPTAFYLCASSNREWYNEQFFGPGTRLTVL.